A selection of T cell receptor beta chains follows, all from one sample in a study of CXCR3-negative and CXCR3-positive naive CD8 T cells. Reanalyzing the 5' RACE reads, TCRdb keeps one entry per CDR3 protein, without DNA. This repertoire includes about 4,900 distinct CDR3 sequences. Material for sequencing was naive CXCR3+ CD8+ T cells from blood. The receptors shown here come from a human donor in good health. Some clones in this sample may be carry-over from other donors' samples. Both conserved end residues are part of each CDR3. Each record gives: J gene, clone size, V gene, CDR3 protein. The size entry is marked missing in some rows and otherwise reads once, few, many or a size class.

TRBJ2-3,medium-sized,TRBV10-3,CAISEFWTSGGPEGLGDTQYF
TRBJ2-4,-,TRBV5-1,CASNPYRTFLLAKNIQYF
TRBJ2-3,-,TRBV7-3,CASSLSGSTDMQYF
TRBJ2-3,-,TRBV7-8,CASSLGQGSGDTQYF
TRBJ2-7,-,TRBV5-1,CASSSGTGAYEQYF
TRBJ2-3,medium-sized,TRBV27,CASSLTGGYTDTQYF
TRBJ1-1,-,TRBV29-1,CSVALDQNEAFF
TRBJ1-1,medium-sized,TRBV5-8,CASSLYVGRRNTEAFF
TRBJ2-5,-,TRBV11-2,CASSLLELGLWETQYF
TRBJ2-3,-,TRBV29-1,CSEGDNTDTQYF
TRBJ2-7,medium-sized,TRBV29-1,CSARGGGSYEQYF